The 27 T cell receptor beta chains given below trace back to one sample, sequenced in a study of OX40 agonist ivuxolimab in advanced cancers. This table comes from immunoSEQ multiplex PCR, and its TCRdb copy is limited to in-frame clones, with some not included. The data contain about 20,000 clones, around four fifths of them seen just once; the ten biggest clones take up around 59%. Sample: CD4+ or CD8+ T cells sorted from blood, taken in a trial of the OX40 agonist ivuxolimab. The source of these receptors is an adult with an advanced solid tumor such as melanoma, head and neck, liver or kidney cancer.

The chain's CDR3 is CASSLRMAKEQYF. The DNA for the CDR3 is TGTGCCAGCAGTTTAAGGATGGCTAAGGAGCAGTACTTC. J is TRBJ2-7 and V is TRBV27; D remains unclear. The CDR3 runs 13 residues. V dropped 2 bases and J dropped 7 bases, with 12 bases sitting between them. The germline gives CDR1 MNHEY, CDR2 SMNVEV (reference sequence).

The rearrangement uses TRBV28 and TRBJ2-1; D is possibly TRBD2 (5 bases). CDR1 and CDR2 (germline): MDHEN, SYDVKM. This CDR3 region has 13 residues. With 5 bases removed from V and 5 bases from J, the gap between germline ends came to 10 bases. CDR3 coding DNA: TGTGCCAGCAGTAGTATGCGGGACAATGAGCAGTTCTTC. Translation gives CASSSMRDNEQFF.

V gene TRBV19 combines with J gene TRBJ2-7, with a tentative D call TRBD1 (6 bases). V lost 5 bases and J 3 bases, leaving 17 bases between the germline ends. This CDR3 contains 15 residues. CDR1 and CDR2 from the germline V gene are LNHDA and SQIVND (reference sequence). The CDR3 DNA sequence: TGTGCCAGTAGTTCCCTACAGGGTCCCTTCTACGAGCAGTACTTC. Amino acid sequence: CASSSLQGPFYEQYF.

With respect to this clone: Its ends do not fully match the called genes, so a read error is possible. This chain uses TRBV6-4 with TRBJ2-4; D is ambiguous. The CDR3 consists of 9 residues. Germline V CDR1 and CDR2: MRHNA, SNTAGT. CDR3 sequence (DNA): TGTGCCAGCAATGACATTCAGTACTTC. It is translated as CASNDIQYF.

The chain carries TRBV30 and TRBJ1-2; D is ambiguous. V was clipped by 0 bases and J by 4 bases, with 9 bases between them. The CDR3 sequence is 13 residues long. Germline assignment: CDR1 GTSNPN and CDR2 SVGIG (reference sequence). CDR3 residues: CAWSVRLAYGYTF. The DNA for the CDR3 is TGTGCCTGGAGTGTAAGGCTGGCCTATGGCTACACCTTC.

This clone was seen only once. The chain combines TRBV7-9 with TRBJ1-2; no clear D gene. V lost 1 base, J lost 8 bases, and 11 bases lay in between. Per germline, CDR1 SEHNR and CDR2 FQNEAQ (reference sequence). The CDR3 sequence is 13 residues long. CDR3 loop: CASSLGEPAGYTF. The CDR3 DNA follows: TGTGCCAGCAGCTTAGGGGAGCCCGCCGGCTACACCTTC.

This clone was detected only a few times. The chain couples TRBV19 to TRBJ2-1, with D unclear. CDR1 and CDR2 (germline): LNHDA, SQIVND (reference sequence). V lost 3 bases, J lost 0 bases, and 9 bases lay in between. CDR3 size: 15 residues. The CDR3 nucleotides read TGTGCCAGTAGTATCTTCGAGAGCTCCTACAATGAGCAGTTCTTC. Translation gives CASSIFESSYNEQFF.

V is TRBV4-3 and J is TRBJ2-2; 11 bases align to TRBD2. This CDR3 region has 18 residues. Germline loops: CDR1 LGHNA, CDR2 YSLEER. Trimming removed 0 bases from V and 6 bases from J; junction bases left unmatched: 9. The CDR3 loop reads CASSQDRASGGPAGELFF. The CDR3 coding sequence is TGCGCCAGCAGCCAAGATCGCGCTAGCGGGGGGCCCGCCGGGGAGCTGTTTTTT.

This rearrangement joins TRBV5-4 to TRBJ2-5, with unresolved D. The closer fit of TRBJ2-7 to the DNA end suggests the J call may be wrong. This CDR3 spans 12 amino acids. CDR1 and CDR2 from the germline V gene are SGHNT and YYREEE (reference sequence). CDR3 DNA: TGTGCCAGCAGCTTTGGGCAACTCGAGCAGTACTTC. Protein product: CASSFGQLEQYF.

This chain uses TRBV4-3 with TRBJ2-7, with D unclear. This CDR3 is built from 14 residues. V lost 1 base and J 2 bases, leaving 9 bases between the germline ends. Looked up from germline, CDR1 is LGHNA and CDR2 is YSLEER. The CDR3 DNA reads TGCGCCAGCAGCCAAGGTACTCGGACCTACGAGCAGTACTTC. The encoded protein is CASSQGTRTYEQYF.

V gene TRBV14 combines with J gene TRBJ1-2; 11 positions match TRBD1. The germline V gene has CDR1 SGHDN and CDR2 FVKESK. The length of the CDR3 is 15 residues. The junction had 6 bases not matched to a gene; V was cut back by 5 bases and J by 4 bases. CDR3 residues: CASSDTGTGGYGYTF. The CDR3 region has the DNA TGTGCCAGCAGCGATACCGGGACAGGGGGCTATGGCTACACCTTC. Using reference TRBV14 and TRBJ1-2 for the parts outside the CDR3, the full variable domain is EAGVTQFPSHSVIEKGQTVTLRCDPISGHDNLYWYRRVMGKEIKFLLHFVKESKQDESGMPNNRFLAERTGGTYSTLKVQPAELEDSGVYFCASSDTGTGGYGYTFGSGTRLTVV.

V usage is TRBV27 and J usage is TRBJ2-1; 9 positions agree with TRBD2. Germline-derived CDR1 and CDR2 are MNHEY and SMNVEV (reference sequence). V lost 0 bases, J lost 4 bases, and 1 base stayed unmatched. CDR3 length equals 15 residues. The CDR3 DNA reads TGTGCCAGCAGTTTATCCGGACTAGCGTACAATGAGCAGTTCTTC. Residues: CASSLSGLAYNEQFF.

The chain couples TRBV2 to TRBJ2-1, with 7 bases lining up with TRBD1. Germline V gives CDR1 SNHLY, CDR2 FYNNEI. With V trimmed by 4 bases and J by 10 bases, 7 bases remained unmatched. The CDR3 consists of 13 residues. CDR3 region: CASSANRGREQFF. The CDR3 DNA sequence: TGTGCCAGCAGTGCAAACAGGGGCAGGGAGCAGTTCTTC.

J is TRBJ2-1 and V is TRBV4-1; a possible D gene is TRBD2 (6 bases). Trimming left V 4 bases short and J 3 bases short, with 10 bases between. Germline values: CDR1 MGHRA, CDR2 YSYEKL. The CDR3 has 14 amino acids. CDR3 coding DNA: TGCGCCAGCAGCCCCCTCGGGAGCTACAATGAGCAGTTCTTC. It specifies CASSPLGSYNEQFF.

The chain carries TRBV7-9 and TRBJ2-4, with D possibly TRBD2 on 6 matching bases. The CDR3 spans 16 residues. Per germline, CDR1 SEHNR and CDR2 FQNEAQ (reference sequence). Trimming left V 4 bases short and J 0 bases short, with 13 bases between. The CDR3 sequence is CASSSSEGLAKNIQYF. CDR3 nucleotide sequence: TGTGCCAGCAGCTCGAGTGAGGGACTAGCCAAAAACATTCAGTACTTC.

V and J are TRBV4-3 and TRBJ1-1; maybe TRBD1 (6 bases). CDR3 size: 16 residues. From germline, CDR1 is LGHNA and CDR2 YSLEER. The V end lost 0 bases, the J end lost 1 base, and 12 bases lay between the germline ends. The CDR3 region is CASSQDVGRGNTEAFF. The CDR3 bases are TGCGCCAGCAGCCAAGATGTAGGCAGGGGGAACACTGAAGCTTTCTTT.

About this clone itself: The junction departs from germline at one end; a sequencing error may be responsible. The chain employs TRBV19 and TRBJ1-5; D is possibly TRBD1 (5 bases). Germline lookup yields CDR1 LNHDA and CDR2 SQIVND (reference sequence). This CDR3 spans 12 amino acids. The CDR3 DNA follows: TGTGCCAGTAGGGGTATGTCAGGGCAAGATTTTTTT. Protein product: CASRGMSGQDFF.

This clone was seen a few times. The chain employs TRBV19 and TRBJ2-7; possibly TRBD1 for D (6 bases). V was trimmed by 6 bases and J by 5 bases, leaving 14 bases between them. Germline V gene lookup returns CDR1 LNHDA and CDR2 SQIVND (reference sequence). The CDR3 loop spans 13 amino acids. CDR3 DNA: TGTGCCAGTAGACCCAATGGGGGCCACGAGCAGTACTTC. Translating gives CASRPNGGHEQYF. Looking up the rest from reference TRBV19 and TRBJ2-7 gives the full variable domain: DGGITQSPKYLFRKEGQNVTLSCEQNLNHDAMYWYRQDPGQGLRLIYYSQIVNDFQKGDIAEGYSVSREKKESFPLTVTSAQKNPTAFYLCASRPNGGHEQYFGPGTRLTVT.

This clone has just one count. The J gene is TRBJ1-2, the V gene TRBV19; TRBD1 matches at 8 bases. The V gene end was trimmed by 7 bases and the J gene end by 8 bases; junction bases not matched to a gene: 6. Germline values: CDR1 LNHDA, CDR2 SQIVND (reference sequence). The CDR3 runs to 12 residues. The CDR3 coding sequence is TGTGCCAGTACCTGGGGGACAGGCGGCTACACCTTC. The encoded protein is CASTWGTGGYTF.

This clone occurred once. This chain uses TRBV9 with TRBJ1-1, with 7 positions matching TRBD1. The CDR3 totals 16 residues. V gave up 4 bases and J gave up 0 bases; unmatched junction bases: 9. Looked up from germline, CDR1 is SGDLS and CDR2 is YYNGEE. CDR3 nucleotide sequence: TGTGCCAGCAGCCCCTTGGGAGGGGGCCTGAACACTGAAGCTTTCTTT. Residues: CASSPLGGGLNTEAFF.

The chain employs TRBV27 and TRBJ2-7; D ambiguous. There are 13 residues in the CDR3. The V gene's germline CDR1 is MNHEY and CDR2 SMNVEV (reference sequence). The ends were cut back, 4 bases at V and 3 bases at J, with 10 bases in the middle. In DNA form, the CDR3 reads TGTGCCAGCAGTTCCGGTCAGCACTACGAGCAGTACTTC. Translated: CASSSGQHYEQYF.

The V gene is TRBV4-3, the J gene TRBJ2-1, with a possible D match to TRBD1 (5 bases). The ends were cut back, 0 bases at V and 4 bases at J, with 10 bases in the middle. CDR3 length: 15 amino acids. Per the germline V gene, CDR1 is LGHNA and CDR2 is YSLEER. This chain's CDR3 is CASSQDDRQYNEQFF. The DNA for the CDR3 is TGCGCCAGCAGCCAAGACGATAGACAGTACAATGAGCAGTTCTTC.

This sequence joins TRBV19 and TRBJ1-1, with 8 nucleotides matching TRBD1. This CDR3 region has 14 residues. V shed 5 bases and J 1 base; nucleotides not matched to a gene: 3. Germline V gives CDR1 LNHDA, CDR2 SQIVND (reference sequence). The CDR3 here is CASSLGQGNTEAFF. CDR3 coding DNA: TGTGCCAGTAGTCTTGGACAGGGGAACACTGAAGCTTTCTTT.

The chain recombines TRBV6-5 with TRBJ1-2; D call uncertain. Looked up from germline, CDR1 is MNHEY and CDR2 is SVGAGI. The CDR3 is made up of 14 amino acids. The V and J ends lost 0 bases and 4 bases respectively, with 9 bases between them. Here the CDR3 reads CASSYSIQAYGYTF. DNA of the CDR3: TGTGCCAGCAGTTACTCGATCCAGGCCTATGGCTACACCTTC.

The chain links TRBV7-9 to TRBJ2-1; maybe TRBD2 (7 bases). The length of the CDR3 is 14 residues. V lost 9 bases and J 0 bases, leaving 12 bases between the germline ends. Germline V lookup: CDR1 SEHNR, CDR2 FQNEAQ (reference sequence). CDR3 protein: CARGGGSSYNEQFF. The DNA of the CDR3 is TGTGCCAGGGGGGGCGGGAGCTCCTACAATGAGCAGTTCTTC. Using reference TRBV7-9 and TRBJ2-1 for the parts outside the CDR3, the full variable domain is DTGVSQNPRHKITKRGQNVTFRCDPISEHNRLYWYRQTLGQGPEFLTYFQNEAQLEKSRLLSDRFSAERPKGSFSTLEIQRTEQGDSAMYLCARGGGSSYNEQFFGPGTRLTVL.

This clone came up a few times. J is TRBJ2-7 and V is TRBV29-1; a possible D gene is TRBD2 (7 bases). CDR1 is SQVTM, CDR2 ANQGSEA, per germline. CDR3 length: 18 residues. The V end lost 1 base, the J end lost 0 bases, and 22 bases lay between the germline ends. The CDR3 here is CSVEAGDTLGGVSYEQYF. DNA of the CDR3: TGCAGCGTTGAAGCAGGGGACACCCTGGGGGGGGTCTCCTACGAGCAGTACTTC.

The chain combines TRBV5-1 with TRBJ2-7; 10 positions match TRBD2. Per germline, CDR1 SGHRS and CDR2 YFSETQ. V was clipped by 3 bases and J by 7 bases; unmatched bases: 4. CDR3 size: 13 residues. DNA of the CDR3: TGCGCCAGCAGCTCTACTAGCGGGATTGAGCAGTACTTC. Protein product: CASSSTSGIEQYF.